What follows is one T cell receptor (beta chain) and its context. Its antigen is still unknown. No base quality information exists; no much larger clone differs at one position. The sample originates from a study of blood T cell repertoires in COVID-19 (TCRdb year 2020). Background on the whole study: The collaborator samples originated in the United States, Italy and Spain and spanned the acute and convalescent phases of COVID-19. The prospective study material was composed of cDNA or gDNA derived from T cells, B-cell-depleted T cells, or PBMCs. The dataset comprised deeply sampled blood TCRbeta repertoires from subjects exposed to, actively infected with, or recovered from COVID-19. The repertoires were released in a freely available public database intended as a resource for research on the immune response to SARS-CoV-2. Samples came from the ongoing ImmuneRACE study (first 160 participants) plus 1,254 subjects from 6 global collaborators. Nearly every sample came with metadata listing a de-identified subject ID, COVID-19 status, age in years and sex. Where available, HLA class I and class II types were taken from metadata supplied by the sample provider and were not determined by assay-based typing. Summary of the overall study and its limitations: The amount of clinical and demographic metadata varied by source and participant and was provided uncurated.

Each collaborating institution followed its own protocols to collect whole blood in K2EDTA tubes. Collaborator samples were shipped for TCRbeta analysis as frozen whole blood, isolated PBMCs, or DNA extracted from either sample type. The CDR1 and CDR2 encoded by the germline V gene are SGDLS and YYNGEE. The germline V end is reduced by 2 bases and the J end by 6 bases; junction bases left unmatched: 6. The CDR3 holds 15 amino acids from the cysteine to the phenylalanine. Just the 45-base CDR3 DNA is kept, in frame starting at base 1. TCRbeta CDR3 regions were amplified from genomic DNA by means of the immunoSEQ Assay, a bias-controlled multiplex PCR. The study's processing was this. Within the assay, amplification of reference gene primers was used to estimate how many nucleated cells each sample contained. Sequence reads were collapsed and filtered to measure the absolute abundance of every unique TCRbeta CDR3 rearrangement. For each sample, productive Simpson clonality was calculated as the square root of Simpson's diversity index across productive rearrangements. TCRdb carries this immuneACCESS record with in-frame sequences only. Its versions omit some clonotypes, under half of them owing to an unresolved V gene in the studies checked, with the rest unexplained. V, J and clone size are those of that table, while D and trimming were read from the DNA. Present in this sample are about 120,000 clones, roughly 83% of which were seen just once. The ten largest make up roughly 2.4% of the sample.

The TCR originated in a young man with acute or convalescent COVID-19. Sequenced sample: peripheral blood. This chain joins TRBV9 to TRBJ2-1; 9 bases in between match TRBD2. CDR3 protein: CASSVASGVFNEQFF. The bases are TGTGCCAGCAGCGTGGCTAGCGGGGTGTTCAATGAGCAGTTCTTC. This CDR3, with the reference TRBV9 and TRBJ2-1 proteins standing in past its ends, gives the full variable domain DSGVTQTPKHLITATGQRVTLRCSPRSGDLSVYWYQQSLDQGLQFLIQYYNGEERAKGNILERFSAQQFPDLHSELNLSSLELGDSALYFCASSVASGVFNEQFFGPGTRLTVL.